This T cell receptor beta chain came from a study of identical twins. General study points: Out-of-frame alpha sequences shared by twins were enriched for low generation probability. Abundant cord blood beta clonotypes carried fewer insertions; memory repertoires showed none.

Healthy Caucasians supplied all donations. In regard to this clonotype: Its specificity is not known.

Germline V gene lookup returns CDR1 SEHNR and CDR2 FQNEAQ (reference sequence). V shed 0 bases and J shed 14 bases, with 14 bases lying between them. The CDR3 runs to 13 residues. Each cDNA held unique molecular identifiers, and template switching gave it a universal primer site. One entry per CDR3 protein results from TCRdb running MiXCR on the 5' RACE reads. The top ten hold about 0.97% of the sample, which has around 490,000 distinct CDR3 sequences, around 15% seen once. The same sample was also used in a study of yellow fever vaccine responses in identical twins.

The sequencing sample was made of CD4+ T cells sorted from blood. The clonotype was recovered from a woman aged 18-30 years in good health. V is TRBV7-9 and J is TRBJ2-1; no reliable D call. CDR3 protein: CASSLAGRPWEFF. The CDR3 DNA follows: TGTGCCAGCAGCTTAGCGGGAAGGCCCTGGGAGTTCTTC.